The 29 T cell receptor beta chains below were found in one sample sequenced in a study of cytomegalovirus exposure and HLA in healthy donors. The method was immunoSEQ multiplex PCR; TCRdb's version includes in-frame clones alone and lacks a portion of them. Seen here are roughly 240,000 clones, approximately 90% observed once, and the top ten hold about 3%. The sequencing input was PBMCs. The source of these receptors is a man younger than 35 in good health and CMV-seronegative.

The J gene is TRBJ1-1, the V gene TRBV5-1; D call uncertain. The CDR3 covers 15 residues. The V gene lost 0 bases and the J gene lost 4 bases, with 13 bases spanning the gap. Germline CDR1 and CDR2: SGHRS and YFSETQ. The CDR3 spells CASSLAEGIGTEAFF. As DNA, the CDR3 is TGCGCCAGCAGCTTGGCCGAGGGTATCGGCACTGAAGCTTTCTTT. Full variable domain (rest looked up from reference TRBV5-1 and TRBJ1-1): KAGVTQTPRYLIKTRGQQVTLSCSPISGHRSVSWYQQTPGQGLQFLFEYFSETQRNKGNFPGRFSGRQFSNSRSEMNVSTLELGDSALYLCASSLAEGIGTEAFFGQGTRLTVV.

V gene TRBV30 combines with J gene TRBJ1-1; D is undetermined. V shed 2 bases and J shed 3 bases, with 19 bases lying between them. Germline values: CDR1 GTSNPN, CDR2 SVGIG (reference sequence). The CDR3 is 16 residues long. As DNA, the CDR3 is TGTGCCTGGAGTTCGGACTATACGATCCCGGACACTGAAGCTTTCTTT. This codes for CAWSSDYTIPDTEAFF.

The rearrangement uses TRBV7-2 and TRBJ1-1, with D hard to call. There are 14 residues in the CDR3. The ends were cut back, 1 base at V and 3 bases at J, with 9 bases in the middle. Germline V gene data show CDR1 as SGHTA and CDR2 as FQGNSA. The CDR3, as DNA: TGTGCCAGCAGCTTAGTGGCAGACTACACTGAAGCTTTCTTT. This translates into CASSLVADYTEAFF.

The chain recombines TRBV10-3 with TRBJ2-2; maybe TRBD1 (5 bases). CDR3 size: 15 residues. Looked up from germline, CDR1 is ENHRY and CDR2 is SYGVKD. The V gene lost 6 bases and the J gene lost 2 bases, with 13 bases spanning the gap. The CDR3: CAISLRRANTGELFF. For the CDR3, the DNA is TGTGCCATCAGCCTTCGCAGGGCAAACACCGGGGAGCTGTTTTTT.

The V call is TRBV7-2, the J call TRBJ1-6, with 7 bases that match TRBD1. Germline V gene lookup returns CDR1 SGHTA and CDR2 FQGNSA. The junction had 6 bases not matched to a gene; V was cut back by 6 bases and J by 7 bases. The CDR3 spans 14 residues. CDR3 in DNA: TGTGCCAGCAGGACAGGGTTAGGGAATTCACCCCTCCACTTT. Translation: CASRTGLGNSPLHF.

The rearrangement uses TRBV7-9 and TRBJ1-2; the D is unclear. CDR3 length: 17 residues. Germline CDR1 SEHNR, CDR2 FQNEAQ (reference sequence). Trimming took off 8 bases at V and 0 bases at J, with 22 bases between the two ends. In nucleotides, the CDR3 is TGTGCCAGCGTCCCGACGATTGCCGTTGGAGCTAACTATGGCTACACCTTC. Its translation is CASVPTIAVGANYGYTF. Together with reference TRBV7-9 and TRBJ1-2, the CDR3 gives the full variable domain: DTGVSQNPRHKITKRGQNVTFRCDPISEHNRLYWYRQTLGQGPEFLTYFQNEAQLEKSRLLSDRFSAERPKGSFSTLEIQRTEQGDSAMYLCASVPTIAVGANYGYTFGSGTRLTVV.

The chain uses TRBV28 and TRBJ2-3, with TRBD2 matching over 9 bases. Losses at the gene ends were 3 bases for V and 4 bases for J; bases not matched to a gene: 5. The CDR3 totals 15 residues. CDR1 is MDHEN, CDR2 SYDVKM, per germline. DNA for the CDR3: TGTGCCAGCAGTTTCACAGCGGGGGGATCAGATACGCAGTATTTT. Residues: CASSFTAGGSDTQYF.

This clone was observed once. This chain links TRBV29-1 with TRBJ2-3; D unresolved. V gave up 3 bases and J gave up 4 bases, with 5 bases separating them. This CDR3 region has 11 residues. Germline lookup yields CDR1 SQVTM and CDR2 ANQGSEA. CDR3 coding DNA: TGCAGCGTTGACGTTGCAGATACGCAGTATTTT. It codes for CSVDVADTQYF.

The chain couples TRBV7-7 to TRBJ2-1; 7 nucleotides agree with TRBD2. Germline CDR1 reads SSHAT; CDR2 reads FNYEAQ (reference sequence). J lost 2 bases, V lost 6 bases, and 13 bases had no gene match. The CDR3 totals 17 residues. The CDR3 here is CASRAPSGRETYNEQFF. The CDR3 DNA is TGTGCCAGCAGGGCCCCCTCGGGGCGGGAGACCTACAATGAGCAGTTCTTC. The variable domain in full, with the rest retrieved from reference TRBV7-7 and TRBJ2-1, is GAGVSQSPRYKVTKRGQDVTLRCDPISSHATLYWYQQALGQGPEFLTYFNYEAQPDKSGLPSDRFSAERPEGSISTLTIQRTEQRDSAMYRCASRAPSGRETYNEQFFGPGTRLTVL.

The CDR3 protein is CSARATGGYTF. CDR3 bases: TGCAGTGCTAGGGCAACAGGGGGCTACACCTTC. The chain carries TRBV20-1 and TRBJ1-2, with D perhaps TRBD1 (6 bases). The CDR3 is 11 residues long. Germline assignment: CDR1 DFQATT and CDR2 SNEGSKA (reference sequence). The ends were cut back, 3 bases at V and 8 bases at J, with 10 bases in the middle.

The J gene is TRBJ2-5, the V gene TRBV7-6; 8 bases are shared with TRBD1. The CDR3 has 14 amino acids. Per germline, CDR1 SGHVS and CDR2 FNYEAQ. J was trimmed by 3 bases and V by 5 bases; bases with no gene match: 5. CDR3 bases: TGTGCCAGCAGCGCACCGGGACAGGAAGAGACCCAGTACTTC. This gives the protein CASSAPGQEETQYF.

The J gene is TRBJ1-1, the V gene TRBV7-8; D call uncertain. Germline V gives CDR1 SGHVS, CDR2 FQNEAQ. Between the trimmed V and J ends, which lost 0 bases and 1 base, there was a span of 9 bases. CDR3 length: 15 residues. The CDR3 nucleotides are TGTGCCAGCAGCTTAGCGGAAGGGAGGAACACTGAAGCTTTCTTT. Residues: CASSLAEGRNTEAFF.

The chain employs TRBV10-3 and TRBJ2-7; TRBD1 agrees at 7 bases. V lost 8 bases, J lost 0 bases, and 4 bases stayed unmatched. The CDR3 consists of 13 residues. Germline V gene data show CDR1 as ENHRY and CDR2 as SYGVKD. CDR3 in amino acids: CAIGTATSYEQYF. Written as DNA, the CDR3 is TGTGCCATCGGGACAGCTACCTCCTACGAGCAGTACTTC.

V is TRBV7-2 and J is TRBJ2-3, with 8 bases aligning to TRBD2. The CDR3 runs to 14 residues. With V trimmed by 4 bases and J by 4 bases, 4 bases remained unmatched. Germline CDR1 and CDR2: SGHTA and FQGNSA. CDR3 nucleotides: TGTGCCAGCAGCTCAGGACTAGCTCCAGATACGCAGTATTTT. Amino acids: CASSSGLAPDTQYF.

The chain uses TRBV5-1 and TRBJ2-1; a possible D gene is TRBD2 (5 bases). V was trimmed by 4 bases and J by 2 bases, leaving 13 bases between them. This CDR3 region has 15 residues. Germline lookup yields CDR1 SGHRS and CDR2 YFSETQ. CDR3 amino acids: CASSRTRDPYNEQFF. The CDR3 DNA is TGCGCCAGCAGCAGAACCCGGGATCCCTACAATGAGCAGTTCTTC.

The chain has TRBV27 and TRBJ2-3; D might be TRBD2 (6 bases). The CDR3 spans 15 residues. The germline gives CDR1 MNHEY, CDR2 SMNVEV (reference sequence). V was shortened by 6 bases and J by 0 bases, with 13 bases between the two germline ends. Here the CDR3 DNA reads TGTGCCAGCAGCTTGGGGACTTATAGCACAGATACGCAGTATTTT. Translated, it gives CASSLGTYSTDTQYF.

This sequence joins TRBV6-5 and TRBJ2-6; TRBD1 is a possible D gene (6 bases). The V end lost 9 bases, the J end lost 0 bases, and 12 bases lay between the germline ends. Germline CDR1 MNHEY, CDR2 SVGAGI. This CDR3 comprises 15 residues. CDR3 sequence: CASGQTYSGANVLTF. The CDR3 coding sequence is TGTGCCAGTGGACAGACCTACTCTGGGGCCAACGTCCTGACTTTC.

The genes are TRBV27 and TRBJ1-2; weak D call: TRBD1 (5 bases). CDR3 length equals 14 residues. Trimming removed 6 bases at V and 0 bases at J, with 11 bases between. CDR1 and CDR2 from the germline V gene are MNHEY and SMNVEV (reference sequence). The CDR3, as DNA: TGTGCCAGCAGGGGGTCAGGGACTAACTATGGCTACACCTTC. It codes for CASRGSGTNYGYTF.

The gene calls are TRBV5-1 and TRBJ2-2, with TRBD1 as a possible D gene (6 bases). This CDR3 is built from 15 residues. CDR1 is SGHRS, CDR2 YFSETQ, per germline. Trimming pared 4 bases from V and 5 bases from J, leaving 15 bases between. The CDR3 loop is CASSANPGVTGELFF. For the CDR3, the DNA is TGCGCCAGCAGCGCAAATCCAGGGGTGACCGGGGAGCTGTTTTTT.

V usage is TRBV6-1 and J usage is TRBJ2-5; weak D call: TRBD1 (6 bases). The V gene's germline CDR1 is MNHNS and CDR2 SASEGT. Trimming stripped 6 bases from V and 0 bases from J, with 11 bases between. The CDR3 has 14 residues. As DNA, the CDR3 is TGTGCCAGCAGCCGAAGGGACAACCAAGAGACCCAGTACTTC. It specifies CASSRRDNQETQYF.

The chain has TRBV5-6 and TRBJ2-7; D gene unclear. The CDR3 sequence is 12 residues long. Germline V gives CDR1 SGHDT, CDR2 YYEEEE. V shed 1 base and J shed 5 bases, with 7 bases lying between them. CDR3 protein: CASSLIRNEQYF. The CDR3 nucleotides are TGTGCCAGCAGCTTGATCAGGAACGAGCAGTACTTC.

The gene calls are TRBV2 and TRBJ2-4, with no clear D. This CDR3 comprises 13 residues. The ends were cut back, 1 base at V and 4 bases at J, with 5 bases in the middle. Germline CDR1 SNHLY, CDR2 FYNNEI. Here the CDR3 DNA reads TGTGCCAGCAGTGAAGGTCAGAAAAACATTCAGTACTTC. It yields the protein CASSEGQKNIQYF.

This rearrangement joins TRBV9 to TRBJ2-7; the D gene is possibly TRBD1 (6 bases). V lost 4 bases and J 0 bases, leaving 14 bases between the germline ends. CDR1 and CDR2 from the germline V gene are SGDLS and YYNGEE. The CDR3 contains 15 residues. CDR3 sequence reads: CASSPIGTSSYEQYF. DNA for the CDR3: TGTGCCAGCAGCCCCATTGGGACAAGCTCCTACGAGCAGTACTTC.

The chain is built from TRBV28 and TRBJ2-7; TRBD2 matches at 8 bases. The CDR3 extends over 13 amino acids. V lost 6 bases, J lost 5 bases, and 6 bases stayed unmatched. CDR1 and CDR2 (germline): MDHEN, SYDVKM. In DNA, the CDR3 is TGTGCCAGCAGCCTTCGGGGGGGCCACGAGCAGTACTTC. Translation: CASSLRGGHEQYF. Together with reference TRBV28 and TRBJ2-7, the CDR3 gives the full variable domain: DVKVTQSSRYLVKRTGEKVFLECVQDMDHENMFWYRQDPGLGLRLIYFSYDVKMKEKGDIPEGYSVSREKKERFSLILESASTNQTSMYLCASSLRGGHEQYFGPGTRLTVT.

This rearrangement joins TRBV28 to TRBJ2-3; D unresolved. V dropped 3 bases and J dropped 2 bases, with 15 bases sitting between them. The CDR3 spans 16 residues. Looked up from germline, CDR1 is MDHEN and CDR2 is SYDVKM. In DNA, the CDR3 is TGTGCCAGCAGTTTTTTTAGACTGACCACCACAGATACGCAGTATTTT. Protein product: CASSFFRLTTTDTQYF.

V usage is TRBV14 and J usage is TRBJ1-4; D is unresolved. The CDR3 is made up of 12 amino acids. CDR1 is SGHDN and CDR2 is FVKESK in the germline V gene. V was clipped by 1 base and J by 7 bases, with 4 bases between them. For the CDR3, the DNA is TGTGCCAGCAGCCAAGGAGGTGAAAAACTGTTTTTT. Translation gives CASSQGGEKLFF.

V usage is TRBV4-1 and J usage is TRBJ1-5; 9 bases line up with TRBD1. CDR3 size: 13 residues. Germline CDR1 MGHRA, CDR2 YSYEKL. V gave up 4 bases and J gave up 5 bases; unmatched junction bases: 0. The chain's CDR3 is CASSRDRDQPQHF. DNA of the CDR3: TGCGCCAGCAGCCGGGACAGGGATCAGCCCCAGCATTTT.

The V call is TRBV4-1, the J call TRBJ2-4; 9 nucleotides agree with TRBD1. The J segment lost 3 bases and the V segment lost 4 bases, leaving 4 bases of the junction unmatched. This CDR3 contains 15 residues. Germline CDR1 is MGHRA and CDR2 is YSYEKL. CDR3 sequence (DNA): TGCGCCAGCAGCCCAGGACAGGGGATCAAAAACATTCAGTACTTC. This gives the protein CASSPGQGIKNIQYF.

J is TRBJ2-5 and V is TRBV7-2; D remains unclear. Germline values: CDR1 SGHTA, CDR2 FQGNSA. The V end was cut by 1 base, the J end by 5 bases, with 8 bases between. This CDR3 region has 13 residues. In DNA, the CDR3 is TGTGCCAGCAGCTTAGGCTCCCGGGAGACCCAGTACTTC. It codes for CASSLGSRETQYF.